This entry features one T cell receptor beta chain sequence. Its recognized antigen is unknown. No much larger clone exists at a distance of one base, and base qualities are not known. This entry comes from a study of blood T cell repertoires in COVID-19 (dated by TCRdb to about 2020). With regard to the full study: Samples covering the acute and convalescent phases of COVID-19 were provided by collaborators in the United States, Italy and Spain. A freely available public database, intended as a resource for researchers studying the immune response to SARS-CoV-2, is where the repertoires were released. The prospective study material was composed of cDNA or gDNA derived from T cells, B-cell-depleted T cells, or PBMCs. HLA class I and class II types, where available, came from metadata supplied by the sample provider rather than from assay-based typing. Sample metadata almost always included a de-identified subject ID, COVID-19 status, age in years and sex. The samples were drawn from the first 160 participants of the ongoing ImmuneRACE study and from more than 1,000 subjects provided by 6 global collaborators. Deeply sampled blood TCRbeta repertoires from subjects exposed to, actively infected with, or recovered from COVID-19 were included in the dataset. Study-wide conclusions, independent of this receptor: How much clinical and demographic metadata was included differed by source and by participant, and the metadata was provided uncurated.

CDR1 and CDR2 are read off the germline V gene (reference sequence) as LNHDA and SQIVND. Including the terminal cysteine and phenylalanine, the CDR3 comprises 14 residues. The sequence is cut down to CDR3 DNA, 42 bases in frame from base 1. From V the trimming removes 6 bases and from J it removes 3 bases, while the gene matches leave 5 bases of the junction unaccounted for. TCRbeta CDR3 regions were amplified from genomic DNA by means of the immunoSEQ Assay, a bias-controlled multiplex PCR. Per the authors' processing: Nucleated cell counts per sample were estimated from amplification of reference gene primers within the assay. Sequence reads were collapsed and filtered to measure the absolute abundance of every unique TCRbeta CDR3 rearrangement. For each sample, productive Simpson clonality was calculated as the square root of Simpson's diversity index across productive rearrangements. This is the immuneACCESS table as TCRdb keeps it, with only in-frame sequences that have V and J called. A part of the clones is gone; compared with another copy, unresolved V genes explain less than half, and the rest is unexplained. The V and J calls and the clone size are those of that table, but D and trimming were determined from the DNA. Within this sample are fewer than 400,000 clones, with 89% of them counted one time only. 1.5% to 2% of the sample is held by the ten biggest clonotypes.

At one collaborating source in Seattle, patients were enrolled during active infection and were followed longitudinally through the course of disease. Whole blood was collected in K2EDTA tubes by collaborating institutions according to the institutions' own protocols. For TCRbeta analysis, collaborators shipped samples in one of three forms: frozen whole blood, isolated PBMCs, or DNA extracted from either of those sample types. The TCR was taken from a woman aged 30 to 39 with COVID-19, enrolled during active disease. Recombination linked TRBV19 to TRBJ1-5; TRBD1 fits 7 bases in the junction. Material: peripheral blood. The DNA reads TGTGCCAGTAGCCCTGGACAGGTCAATCAGCCCCAGCATTTT. Its amino acids are CASSPGQVNQPQHF.